This T cell receptor beta chain is from a study of blood T cells in healthy people across ages. This clonotype was observed at least ten times. It was with a sample-barcoded 5' primer and a J-beta primer mix that a second PCR of about 6 to 12 cycles was run. TCRdb fed the 5' RACE reads into MiXCR, producing one record per CDR3 protein. The table includes roughly 800,000 distinct CDR3 sequences, roughly 60% detected once. Each donor had around 9.8 milliliters of peripheral blood drawn. Sequencing used blood. This receptor was obtained from a man aged 25-45 years in good health.

In DNA form, the CDR3 reads TGTGCCAGCAGCGCCGGGGAGGTGGTTAACGAGCAGTACTTC. Protein product: CASSAGEVVNEQYF. V and J are TRBV7-9 and TRBJ2-7; possibly TRBD2 for D (6 bases). The CDR3 is 14 residues long. Per germline, CDR1 SEHNR and CDR2 FQNEAQ (reference sequence). Trimming removed 5 bases at V and 5 bases at J, with 16 bases between.